The clone carrying this TCR beta chain was seen more than once but under ten times. Its antigen is unidentified. Trimming removed 0 bases from V and 0 bases from J, with 8 bases in between. Germline V lookup: CDR1 MNHEY, CDR2 SVGAGI. The CDR3 is 16 amino acids. MiXCR was run by TCRdb on the RT-PCR reads, yielding one entry per CDR3 protein. Among about 780,000 distinct CDR3 sequences, approximately 17% were seen once, and the ten largest hold approximately 11%. The data are from a study of response to subunit inactivated influenza vaccine. Study-wide findings and caveats: The study's authors posited that every seasonal influenza vaccination enlists few new T cells.

V gene TRBV6-5 combines with J gene TRBJ2-2, with a weak D call TRBD2 (5 bases). The source was PBMCs from blood, collected 5 to 6 days after vaccination. This receptor was taken from a man aged 50 to 59 who received an inactivated influenza vaccine. The CDR3 spells CASSYSLASNTGELFF. DNA of the CDR3: TGTGCCAGCAGTTACTCGTTAGCGTCGAACACCGGGGAGCTGTTTTTT.